The 14 T cell receptor beta chains below were found in one sample sequenced in a study of shared clonotypes between healthy human individuals. TCRdb's table, derived via immunoSEQ multiplex PCR, lists solely in-frame clones and lacks some. The sample consists of about 490,000 clones, approximately 80% of them appearing once. Sequences were obtained from PBMCs. The receptors were sampled from a woman aged 40 to 50 in good health. Some clones in this sample may be carry-over from other donors' samples.

The rearrangement uses TRBV4-3 and TRBJ1-4, with no clear D. V was shortened by 1 base and J by 0 bases, with 3 bases between the two germline ends. Germline-derived CDR1 and CDR2 are LGHNA and YSLEER. The CDR3 loop spans 14 amino acids. As DNA, the CDR3 is TGCGCCAGCAGCCAAGCAGCAACTAATGAAAAACTGTTTTTT. This encodes CASSQAATNEKLFF.

This clone came up once. This chain connects TRBV19 to TRBJ2-1; tentative D call: TRBD2 (5 bases). The germline CDR1 and CDR2 sequences are LNHDA and SQIVND (reference sequence). V was pared by 4 bases and J by 2 bases, with 15 bases between. The CDR3 covers 16 residues. The CDR3 protein is CASSKGLAETYNEQFF. The CDR3 DNA is TGTGCCAGTAGTAAAGGGCTAGCAGAAACCTACAATGAGCAGTTCTTC.

The chain employs TRBV19 and TRBJ2-3; 7 bases fit TRBD2. V dropped 3 bases and J dropped 1; count of bases not matched to a gene: 10. Germline V lookup: CDR1 LNHDA, CDR2 SQIVND (reference sequence). The CDR3 sequence is 17 residues long. The CDR3 sequence is CASSMDAERGRTDTQYF. DNA of the CDR3: TGTGCCAGTAGTATGGATGCAGAGCGGGGACGCACAGATACGCAGTATTTT.

The gene calls are TRBV28 and TRBJ1-2, with a possible D match to TRBD1 (6 bases). The CDR3 has 14 residues. V lost 5 bases, J lost 4 bases, and 14 bases lay in between. In germline, CDR1 is MDHEN, CDR2 SYDVKM. The CDR3 sequence is CASSRDKLIYGYTF. CDR3 in DNA: TGTGCCAGCAGTCGGGACAAGCTAATCTATGGCTACACCTTC.

This clone was detected a few times. This sample includes further DNA sequences coding for the same CDR3. The chain employs TRBV18 and TRBJ2-2; D is perhaps TRBD1 (6 bases). The V gene's germline CDR1 is KGHSH and CDR2 LQKENI. V shed 3 bases and J shed 3 bases, with 8 bases lying between them. This CDR3 region has 14 residues. CDR3 loop: CASSPRGDTGELFF. The DNA for the CDR3 is TGTGCCAGCTCACCCAGGGGCGACACCGGGGAGCTGTTTTTT.

The gene calls are TRBV30 and TRBJ1-1; no firm D call. Trimming shortened V by 2 bases and J by 1 base, and 8 bases separated the two germline ends. Per germline, CDR1 GTSNPN and CDR2 SVGIG (reference sequence). The CDR3 spans 13 residues. The CDR3 sequence is CAWSLHPNTEAFF. The DNA of the CDR3 is TGTGCCTGGAGTCTTCACCCGAACACTGAAGCTTTCTTT.

In nucleotides, the CDR3 is TGTGCCAGCAGTGTAGCAGGGGTCAATCAGCCCCAGCATTTT. Translated, it gives CASSVAGVNQPQHF. The chain couples TRBV6-1 to TRBJ1-5, with D perhaps TRBD1 (6 bases). V was shortened by 4 bases and J by 3 bases, with 10 bases between the two germline ends. CDR1 and CDR2 (germline): MNHNS, SASEGT. This CDR3 region has 14 residues.

The genes are TRBV4-2 and TRBJ2-2; no reliable D call. The CDR3 consists of 15 residues. From germline, CDR1 is LGHNA and CDR2 YNFKEQ. Trimming left V 0 bases short and J 4 bases short, with 9 bases between. CDR3 sequence: CASSQEPGPTGELFF. DNA of the CDR3: TGTGCCAGCAGCCAAGAGCCCGGGCCCACCGGGGAGCTGTTTTTT.

This clone was counted a few times. The chain combines TRBV7-9 with TRBJ2-5, with 7 bases aligning to TRBD2. The J segment lost 5 bases and the V segment lost 0 bases, leaving 6 bases of the junction unmatched. The CDR3 has 15 amino acids. The germline CDR1 and CDR2 sequences are SEHNR and FQNEAQ (reference sequence). Here the CDR3 reads CASSLAEGRAETQYF. The DNA for the CDR3 is TGTGCCAGCAGCTTAGCGGAGGGGAGGGCGGAGACCCAGTACTTC.

The chain is built from TRBV6-6 and TRBJ2-7; D is unclear. In germline, CDR1 is MNHNY, CDR2 SVGAGI (reference sequence). V lost 6 bases and J lost 3, with 6 bases in between. The CDR3 is made up of 11 amino acids. CDR3 residues: CASRLLYEQYF. In DNA, the CDR3 is TGTGCCAGCAGGCTACTCTACGAGCAGTACTTC.

The chain uses TRBV28 and TRBJ2-4, with 12 bases matching TRBD2. The CDR3 covers 17 residues. Germline V gene sequence: CDR1 MDHEN, CDR2 SYDVKM. With 2 bases clipped from V and 3 bases from J, the junction kept 5 bases outside the gene matches. The CDR3 protein is CASSLLAGGPVKNIQYF. CDR3 sequence (DNA): TGTGCCAGCAGTTTACTAGCGGGAGGGCCCGTCAAAAACATTCAGTACTTC.

The CDR3 loop reads CASSPGTSREQYF. Here the CDR3 DNA reads TGTGCCAGTAGTCCCGGGACTTCTCGCGAGCAGTACTTC. The V and J genes are TRBV19 and TRBJ2-7; perhaps TRBD2 as D (6 bases). The CDR3 loop spans 13 amino acids. V was cut by 5 bases and J by 6 bases, with 14 bases left in between. Germline assignment: CDR1 LNHDA and CDR2 SQIVND (reference sequence).

This chain joins TRBV7-8 and TRBJ2-7; D may be TRBD2 (5 bases). Trimming pared 0 bases from V and 5 bases from J, leaving 11 bases between. Per germline, CDR1 SGHVS and CDR2 FQNEAQ. The CDR3 length is 14 residues. DNA of the CDR3: TGTGCCAGCAGCTTAGCGGGAGTGGGTCACGAGCAGTACTTC. It codes for CASSLAGVGHEQYF.

For the CDR3, the DNA is TGTGCCAGCAGCGTGAGCCTAGGACAAAGTCGGGCCAACGTCCTGACTTTC. Translating gives CASSVSLGQSRANVLTF. This chain joins TRBV7-1 and TRBJ2-6; a possible D gene is TRBD1 (5 bases). TRBV7-1 is identified as an open reading frame with a role that is uncertain. The CDR3 is 17 residues long. V lost 5 bases and J 5 bases, leaving 19 bases between the germline ends.